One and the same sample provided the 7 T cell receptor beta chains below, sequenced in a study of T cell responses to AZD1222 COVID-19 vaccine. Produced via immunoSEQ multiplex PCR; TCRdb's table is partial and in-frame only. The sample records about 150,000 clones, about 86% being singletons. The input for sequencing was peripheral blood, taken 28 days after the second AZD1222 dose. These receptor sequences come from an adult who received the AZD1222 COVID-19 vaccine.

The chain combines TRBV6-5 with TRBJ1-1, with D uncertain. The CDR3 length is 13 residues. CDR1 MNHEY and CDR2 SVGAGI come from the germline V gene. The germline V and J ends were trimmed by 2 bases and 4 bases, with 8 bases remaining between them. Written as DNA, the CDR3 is TGTGCCAGCAGTTACGAGGCGGGCACTGAAGCTTTCTTT. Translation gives CASSYEAGTEAFF.

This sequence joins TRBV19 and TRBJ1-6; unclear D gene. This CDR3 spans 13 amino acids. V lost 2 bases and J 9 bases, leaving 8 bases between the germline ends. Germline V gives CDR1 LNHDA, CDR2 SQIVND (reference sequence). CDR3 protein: CASSITGSSPLHF. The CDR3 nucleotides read TGTGCCAGTAGTATAACGGGGTCTTCACCCCTCCACTTT.

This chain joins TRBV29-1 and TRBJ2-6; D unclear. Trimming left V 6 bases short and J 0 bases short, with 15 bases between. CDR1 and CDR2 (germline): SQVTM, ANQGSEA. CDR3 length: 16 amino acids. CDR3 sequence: CSVGTGKSSGANVLTF. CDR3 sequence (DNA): TGCAGCGTCGGCACTGGGAAGAGCTCTGGGGCCAACGTCCTGACTTTC.

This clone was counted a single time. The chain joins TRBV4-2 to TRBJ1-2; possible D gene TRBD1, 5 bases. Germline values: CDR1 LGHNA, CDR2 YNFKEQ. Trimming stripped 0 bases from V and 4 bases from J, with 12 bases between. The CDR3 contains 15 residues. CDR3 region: CASSQDTQGTYGYTF. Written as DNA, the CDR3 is TGTGCCAGCAGCCAAGACACGCAGGGTACCTATGGCTACACCTTC.

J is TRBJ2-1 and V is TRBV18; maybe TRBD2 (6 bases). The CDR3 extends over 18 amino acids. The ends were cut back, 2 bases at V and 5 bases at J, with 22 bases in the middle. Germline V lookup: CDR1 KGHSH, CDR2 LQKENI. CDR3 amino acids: CASSPYLGFSGEDNEQFF. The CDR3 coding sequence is TGTGCCAGCTCACCATACCTTGGATTTAGCGGCGAAGACAATGAGCAGTTCTTC.

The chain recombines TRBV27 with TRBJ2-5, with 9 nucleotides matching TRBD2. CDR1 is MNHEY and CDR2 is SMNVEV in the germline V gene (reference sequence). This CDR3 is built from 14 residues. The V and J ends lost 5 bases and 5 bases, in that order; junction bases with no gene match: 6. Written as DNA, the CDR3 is TGTGCCAGCAGTCCCGGACTAGCGAGGGAGACCCAGTACTTC. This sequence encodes CASSPGLARETQYF.

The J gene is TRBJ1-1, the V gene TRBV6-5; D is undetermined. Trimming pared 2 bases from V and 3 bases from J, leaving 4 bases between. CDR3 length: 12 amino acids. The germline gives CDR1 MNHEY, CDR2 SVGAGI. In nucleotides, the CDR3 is TGTGCCAGCAGTTACGACGACACTGAAGCTTTCTTT. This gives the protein CASSYDDTEAFF.